This T cell receptor beta chain was recorded in a study of blood T cell repertoires in COVID-19. Study-wide background: Samples came from the United States, Italy and Spain, spanning acute and convalescent COVID-19. PBMCs, B-cell-depleted T cells, or T cells provided the cDNA or gDNA that made up the material.

Germline values: CDR1 SNHLY, CDR2 FYNNEI. V was pared by 3 bases and J by 8 bases, with 10 bases between. This CDR3 has 12 residues. In the study's own analysis: The assay estimated nucleated cells by amplifying reference gene primers. TCRdb's table, derived via immunoSEQ multiplex PCR, lists solely in-frame clones and lacks some. Clone size and V and J calls were adopted from that table, with D and trimming inferred from the DNA. The sample contains tens of thousands of clones, more than 65% of which appear only once. V is TRBV2 and J is TRBJ1-2, with D maybe TRBD1 (5 bases). This receptor was obtained from a man aged 60-69 years with acute or convalescent COVID-19. The sequencing input was peripheral blood. The CDR3 DNA sequence: TGTGCCAGCAGTGATTGGGGCAGGGGCTACACCTTC. It codes for CASSDWGRGYTF.